This T cell receptor beta chain was captured by sequencing in a study of blood T cell repertoires in COVID-19. Here immunoSEQ multiplex PCR was the method, and the copy in TCRdb shows in-frame clones only, minus some. This sample has 100,000 to 150,000 clones, with 55% to 75% found just once. The ends were cut back, 2 bases at V and 2 bases at J, with 16 bases in the middle. Germline V lookup: CDR1 GTSNPN, CDR2 SVGIG (reference sequence). The CDR3 runs 15 residues. This clone appeared once. This TCR came from a woman in her sixties or seventies with acute or convalescent COVID-19. The rearrangement links TRBV30 to TRBJ2-7; possibly TRBD1 for D (6 bases). The sample taken for sequencing was peripheral blood. DNA of the CDR3: TGTGCCTGGAGTAAAGGGCAGGGGATAACCTACGAGCAGTACTTC. It is translated as CAWSKGQGITYEQYF.